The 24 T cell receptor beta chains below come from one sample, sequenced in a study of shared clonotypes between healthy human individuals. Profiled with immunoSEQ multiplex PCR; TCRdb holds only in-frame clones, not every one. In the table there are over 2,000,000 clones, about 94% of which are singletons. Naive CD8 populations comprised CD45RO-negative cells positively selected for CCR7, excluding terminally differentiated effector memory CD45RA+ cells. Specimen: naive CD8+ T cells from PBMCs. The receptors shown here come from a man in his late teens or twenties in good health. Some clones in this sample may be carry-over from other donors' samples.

The CDR3 sequence is CASSYTGSGNTIYF. The CDR3 DNA sequence: TGTGCCAGCAGCTATACAGGGTCTGGAAACACCATATATTTT. The chain is built from TRBV27 and TRBJ1-3, with D perhaps matching TRBD1 (6 bases). The germline CDR1 and CDR2 sequences are MNHEY and SMNVEV (reference sequence). V was pared by 6 bases and J by 1 base, with 10 bases between. The CDR3 covers 14 residues.

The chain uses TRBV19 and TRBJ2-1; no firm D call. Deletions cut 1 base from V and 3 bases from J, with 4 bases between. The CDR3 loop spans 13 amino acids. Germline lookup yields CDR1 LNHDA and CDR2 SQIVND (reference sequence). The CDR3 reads CASSIVHYNEQFF. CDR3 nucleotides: TGTGCCAGTAGTATAGTCCACTACAATGAGCAGTTCTTC.

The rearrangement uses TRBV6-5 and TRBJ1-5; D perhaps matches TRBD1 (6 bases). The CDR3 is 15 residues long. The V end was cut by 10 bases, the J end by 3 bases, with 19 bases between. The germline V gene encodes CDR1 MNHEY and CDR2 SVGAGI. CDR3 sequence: CATRQTGNANQPQHF. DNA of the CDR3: TGTGCCACACGCCAAACAGGGAACGCCAATCAGCCCCAGCATTTT.

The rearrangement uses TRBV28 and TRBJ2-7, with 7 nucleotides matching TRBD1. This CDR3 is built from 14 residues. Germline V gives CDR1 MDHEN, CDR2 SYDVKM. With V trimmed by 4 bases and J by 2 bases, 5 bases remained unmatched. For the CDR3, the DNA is TGTGCCAGCAGTTCCACAGGGGCGCCCTACGAGCAGTACTTC. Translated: CASSSTGAPYEQYF.

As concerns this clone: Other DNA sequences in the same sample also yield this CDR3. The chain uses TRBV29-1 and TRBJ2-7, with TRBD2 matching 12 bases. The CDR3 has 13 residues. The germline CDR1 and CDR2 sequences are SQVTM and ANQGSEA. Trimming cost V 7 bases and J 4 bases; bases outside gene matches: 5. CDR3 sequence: CSAETSGSYEQYF. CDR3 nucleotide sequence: TGCAGCGCCGAGACTAGCGGGAGTTACGAGCAGTACTTC.

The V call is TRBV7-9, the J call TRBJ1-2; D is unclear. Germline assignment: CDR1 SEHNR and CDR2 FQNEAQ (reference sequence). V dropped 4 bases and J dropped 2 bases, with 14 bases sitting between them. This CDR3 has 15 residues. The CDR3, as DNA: TGTGCCAGCAGCTACCCGGACGGATTGAACTATGGCTACACCTTC. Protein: CASSYPDGLNYGYTF.

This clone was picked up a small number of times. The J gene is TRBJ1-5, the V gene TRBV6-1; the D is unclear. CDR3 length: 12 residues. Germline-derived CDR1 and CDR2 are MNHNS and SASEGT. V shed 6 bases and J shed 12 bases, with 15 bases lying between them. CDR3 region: CASSLDSTDQHF. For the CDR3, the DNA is TGTGCCAGCAGCCTTGACTCTACCGACCAGCATTTT.

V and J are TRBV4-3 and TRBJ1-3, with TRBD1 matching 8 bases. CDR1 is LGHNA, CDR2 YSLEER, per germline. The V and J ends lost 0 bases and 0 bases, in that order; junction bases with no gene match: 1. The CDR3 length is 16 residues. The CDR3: CASSQDQGASGNTIYF. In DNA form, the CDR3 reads TGCGCCAGCAGCCAAGATCAGGGGGCCTCTGGAAACACCATATATTTT.

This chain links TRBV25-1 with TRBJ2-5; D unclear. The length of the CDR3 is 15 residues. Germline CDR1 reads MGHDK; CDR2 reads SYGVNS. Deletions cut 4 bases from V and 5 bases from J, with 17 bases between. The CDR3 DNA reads TGTGCCAGCAGTGTAAGGTTTAAGGCCGGCGAGACCCAGTACTTC. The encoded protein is CASSVRFKAGETQYF. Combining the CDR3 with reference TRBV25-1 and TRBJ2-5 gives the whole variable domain EADIYQTPRYLVIGTGKKITLECSQTMGHDKMYWYQQDPGMELHLIHYSYGVNSTEKGDLSSESTVSRIRTEHFPLTLESARPSHTSQYLCASSVRFKAGETQYFGPGTRLLVL.

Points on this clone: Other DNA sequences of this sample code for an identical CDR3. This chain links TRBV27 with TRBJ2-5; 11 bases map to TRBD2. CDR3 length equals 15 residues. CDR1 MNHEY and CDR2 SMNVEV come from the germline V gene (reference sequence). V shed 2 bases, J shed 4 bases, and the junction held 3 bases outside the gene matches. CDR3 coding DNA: TGTGCCAGCAGTTTAAGCCTAGCGGGGGGAGAGACCCAGTACTTC. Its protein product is CASSLSLAGGETQYF.

The CDR3 reads CASSIVRGAEAFF. The DNA of the CDR3 is TGTGCCAGTAGTATCGTCAGGGGCGCTGAAGCTTTCTTT. V and J are TRBV19 and TRBJ1-1; tentative D call: TRBD1 (6 bases). Germline loops: CDR1 LNHDA, CDR2 SQIVND (reference sequence). The CDR3 runs 13 residues. V was cut by 3 bases and J by 6 bases, with 11 bases left in between.

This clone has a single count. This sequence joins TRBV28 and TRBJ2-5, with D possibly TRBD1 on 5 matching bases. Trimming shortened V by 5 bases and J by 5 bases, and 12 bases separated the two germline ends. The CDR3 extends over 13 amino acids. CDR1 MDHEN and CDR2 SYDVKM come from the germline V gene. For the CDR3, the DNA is TGTGCCAGCAGTCCTGACAGAGAGGAGACCCAGTACTTC. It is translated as CASSPDREETQYF. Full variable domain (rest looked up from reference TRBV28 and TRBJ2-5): DVKVTQSSRYLVKRTGEKVFLECVQDMDHENMFWYRQDPGLGLRLIYFSYDVKMKEKGDIPEGYSVSREKKERFSLILESASTNQTSMYLCASSPDREETQYFGPGTRLLVL.

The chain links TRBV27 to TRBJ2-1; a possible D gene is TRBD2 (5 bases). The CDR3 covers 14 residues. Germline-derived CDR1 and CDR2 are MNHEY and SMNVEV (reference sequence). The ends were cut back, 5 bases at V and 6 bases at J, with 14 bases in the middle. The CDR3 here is CASSLRGPINEQFF. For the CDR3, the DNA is TGTGCCAGCAGTCTACGCGGGCCCATCAATGAGCAGTTCTTC.

The CDR3 coding sequence is TGTGCCAGCAGCCCAGGACAGGGTTGGCATGGCTACACCTTC. This encodes CASSPGQGWHGYTF. The rearrangement links TRBV7-6 to TRBJ1-2; 8 bases align to TRBD1. This CDR3 comprises 14 residues. Germline CDR1 is SGHVS and CDR2 is FNYEAQ. Trimming removed 5 bases from V and 6 bases from J; junction bases left unmatched: 8.

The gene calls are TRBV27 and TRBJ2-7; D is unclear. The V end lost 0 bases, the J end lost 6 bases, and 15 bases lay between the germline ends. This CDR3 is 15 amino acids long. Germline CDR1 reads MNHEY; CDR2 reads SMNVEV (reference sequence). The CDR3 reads CASSLSSGVGGEQYF. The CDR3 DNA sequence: TGTGCCAGCAGTTTATCGAGTGGGGTCGGCGGCGAGCAGTACTTC.

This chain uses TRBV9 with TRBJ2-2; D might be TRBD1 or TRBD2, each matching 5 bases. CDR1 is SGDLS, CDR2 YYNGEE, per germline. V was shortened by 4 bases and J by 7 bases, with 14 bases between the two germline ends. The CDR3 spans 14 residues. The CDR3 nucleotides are TGTGCCAGCAGCAGGTGGGGGTTTGGCGGGGAGCTGTTTTTT. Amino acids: CASSRWGFGGELFF.

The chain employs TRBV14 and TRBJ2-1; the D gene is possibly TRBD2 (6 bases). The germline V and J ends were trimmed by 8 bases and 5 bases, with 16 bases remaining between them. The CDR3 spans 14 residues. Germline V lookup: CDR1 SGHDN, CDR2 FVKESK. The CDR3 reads CASAESGFHNEQFF. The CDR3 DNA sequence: TGTGCCAGCGCCGAAAGCGGGTTCCACAATGAGCAGTTCTTC.

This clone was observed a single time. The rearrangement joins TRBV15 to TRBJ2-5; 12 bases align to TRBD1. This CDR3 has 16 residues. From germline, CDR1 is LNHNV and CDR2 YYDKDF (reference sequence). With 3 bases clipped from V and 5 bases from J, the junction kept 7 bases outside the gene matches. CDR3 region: CATSSAGTGGWETQYF. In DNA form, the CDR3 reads TGTGCCACCAGCAGCGCCGGGACAGGGGGCTGGGAGACCCAGTACTTC.

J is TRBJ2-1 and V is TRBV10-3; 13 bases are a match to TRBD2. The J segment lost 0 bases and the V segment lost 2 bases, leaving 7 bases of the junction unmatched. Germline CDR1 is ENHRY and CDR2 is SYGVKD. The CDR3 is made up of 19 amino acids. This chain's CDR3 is CAISEPGLAGRSSYNEQFF. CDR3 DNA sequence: TGTGCCATCAGTGAGCCGGGACTAGCGGGGAGGAGCTCCTACAATGAGCAGTTCTTC.

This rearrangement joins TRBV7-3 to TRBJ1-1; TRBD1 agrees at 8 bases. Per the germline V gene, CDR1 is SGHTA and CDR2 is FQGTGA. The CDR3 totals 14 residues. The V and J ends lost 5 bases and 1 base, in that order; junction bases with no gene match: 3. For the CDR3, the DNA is TGTGCCAGCAGCCAGGGGACAGGGAACACTGAAGCTTTCTTT. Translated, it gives CASSQGTGNTEAFF. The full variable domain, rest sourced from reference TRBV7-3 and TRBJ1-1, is GAGVSQTPSNKVTEKGKYVELRCDPISGHTALYWYRQSLGQGPEFLIYFQGTGAADDSGLPNDRFFAVRPEGSVSTLKIQRTERGDSAVYLCASSQGTGNTEAFFGQGTRLTVV.

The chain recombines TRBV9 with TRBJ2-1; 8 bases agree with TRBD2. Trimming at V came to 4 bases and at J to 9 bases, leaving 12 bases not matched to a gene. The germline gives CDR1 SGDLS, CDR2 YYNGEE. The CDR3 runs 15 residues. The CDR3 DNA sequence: TGTGCCAGCAGCCCCCATCCGGGACTAGGAATTGAGCAGTTCTTC. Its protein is CASSPHPGLGIEQFF.

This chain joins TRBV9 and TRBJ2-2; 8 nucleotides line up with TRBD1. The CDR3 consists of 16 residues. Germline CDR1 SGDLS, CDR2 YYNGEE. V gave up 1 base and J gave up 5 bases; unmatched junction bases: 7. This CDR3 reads CASSVYWDRRTGELFF. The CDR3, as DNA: TGTGCCAGCAGCGTATACTGGGACAGGAGGACCGGGGAGCTGTTTTTT.

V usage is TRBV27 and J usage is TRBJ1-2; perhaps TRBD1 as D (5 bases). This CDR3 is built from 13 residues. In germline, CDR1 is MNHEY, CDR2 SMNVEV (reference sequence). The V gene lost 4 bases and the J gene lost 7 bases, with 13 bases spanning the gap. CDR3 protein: CASSWGVGAGYTF. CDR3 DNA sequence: TGTGCCAGCAGTTGGGGGGTAGGAGCTGGCTACACCTTC.

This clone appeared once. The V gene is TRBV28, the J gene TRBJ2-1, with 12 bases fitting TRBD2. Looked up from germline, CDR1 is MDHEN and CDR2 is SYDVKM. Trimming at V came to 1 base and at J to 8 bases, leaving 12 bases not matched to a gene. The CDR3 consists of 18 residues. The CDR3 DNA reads TGTGCCAGCAGTTTATCCCCACTAGCGGGAGGATCGACGGATGAGCAGTTCTTC. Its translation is CASSLSPLAGGSTDEQFF. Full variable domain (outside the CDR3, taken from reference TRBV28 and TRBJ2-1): DVKVTQSSRYLVKRTGEKVFLECVQDMDHENMFWYRQDPGLGLRLIYFSYDVKMKEKGDIPEGYSVSREKKERFSLILESASTNQTSMYLCASSLSPLAGGSTDEQFFGPGTRLTVL.